This T cell receptor (beta chain) was captured in a study of T cells in Graves' hyperthyroidism and ophthalmopathy. The study's findings and limits: Blood shared most expanded thyroid clonotypes above 0.001.

The CDR3 runs to 14 residues. The V end was cut by 0 bases, the J end by 1 base, with 9 bases between. Germline CDR1 is GTSNPN and CDR2 is SVGIG (reference sequence). This clonotype has at least ten counts. What it binds is not known. Using RNA transcripts as the source, TCR beta CDR3 regions were amplified. Initially, a first-round RT-PCR of the TCR CDR3 employed the HTBI primer set. One entry per CDR3 protein results from TCRdb running MiXCR on the multiplex PCR reads. The table records under 350,000 distinct CDR3 sequences, roughly 13% of them present only once. Patients were excluded because of uncontrolled infection, other autoimmune disease, pregnancy or lactation. Source material for PBMCs was over 8 ml fresh peripheral blood.

V gene TRBV30 combines with J gene TRBJ1-1; no firm D call. Sequences were obtained from blood. This receptor was identified in a woman aged 40 to 50 with Graves' ophthalmopathy. CDR3 in amino acids: CAWSVRRSNTEAFF. The CDR3 DNA follows: TGTGCCTGGAGTGTACGACGGTCGAACACTGAAGCTTTCTTT.